This note documents a single TCR beta chain sequence. Germline CDR1 reads MNHEY; CDR2 reads SVGAGI. Between the trimmed V and J ends, which lost 1 base and 7 bases, there was a span of 10 bases. This CDR3 region has 13 residues. Assay: immunoSEQ multiplex PCR; the TCRdb copy retains only in-frame clones and omits some. The sample yields about 99,000 clones, around 74% seen once. The data belong to a study of blood T cell repertoires in COVID-19. Study as a whole: Samples taken during acute and convalescent COVID-19 were collected in the United States, Italy and Spain. In each case, the material was cDNA or gDNA derived from T cells, B-cell-depleted T cells, or PBMCs.

Sample: peripheral blood. The sequence was obtained from an elderly woman with active or convalescent COVID-19. This chain uses TRBV6-5 with TRBJ1-1; D gene ambiguous. CDR3 loop: CASSYFGGREAFF. The CDR3 nucleotides read TGTGCCAGCAGTTACTTCGGAGGGCGTGAAGCTTTCTTT.